This TCR beta chain was obtained from a study of shared clonotypes between healthy human individuals. Study-level background: CD4 naive cells filled three plates per donor, CD4 memory three, CD8 naive two and CD8 memory one.

The CDR3 has 14 residues. Looked up from germline, CDR1 is SNHLY and CDR2 is FYNNEI. The ends were cut back, 3 bases at V and 5 bases at J, with 13 bases in the middle. Concerning this clone itself: Its target is not known.

Libraries were prepared by immunoSEQ multiplex PCR; TCRdb keeps only in-frame clonotypes and omits some of them. The table records approximately 650,000 clones, around 95% of them present only once. Study findings and constraints: Sampling covered blood only; tissue repertoires likely differ. Clonotypes not shared had lower generation probabilities than those common to all four donors. Around 5% was the fraction of naive CD4 clonotypes found shared across a handful of donors.

CD45RO negativity and positive selection for CCR7 defined naive CD8 cells, a population that excluded terminally differentiated effector memory CD45RA+ cells. This rearrangement joins TRBV2 to TRBJ2-5; D is ambiguous. The receptor was derived from a woman aged 30 to 39 in good health. Sequencing was performed on naive CD8+ T cells sorted from blood. The CDR3: CASSDLGTDETQYF. The CDR3 DNA reads as TGTGCCAGCAGTGATCTGGGTACGGATGAGACCCAGTACTTC.